The rows below give T cell receptor beta chains drawn from one sample of a study of monozygotic twins with inflammatory bowel disease. From the 5' RACE reads, TCRdb lists one entry per CDR3 protein and no DNA. This sample's table reports 140,000 to 150,000 distinct CDR3 sequences. The specimen sequenced was blood. The receptors shown here come from a human donor with ulcerative colitis or Crohn's disease, or a healthy co-twin of an affected twin (not recorded which). The CDR3 runs from the conserved cysteine through the conserved F or W. Only some rows state a clone size, as once, few, many or a class for expanded clones.

v_call	clone_size	j_call	cdr3_length	cdr3_aa
TRBV7-9	-	TRBJ2-2	14	CASSSGRGPGELFF
TRBV29-1	-	TRBJ2-7	15	CSVKGGGSSSYEQYF
TRBV28	-	TRBJ1-5	13	CASSKQGFQPQHF
TRBV7-2	-	TRBJ2-7	11	CASSLQYEQYF
TRBV6-5	-	TRBJ2-3	13	CASSNGGTDTQYF
TRBV6-1	-	TRBJ1-6	15	CASVVGQGWNSPLHF
TRBV12-3/TRBV12-4	-	TRBJ2-7	13	CATLRTGGGEQYF
TRBV4-3	-	TRBJ2-1	17	CASSQDRTSGLYNEQFF
TRBV12-3/TRBV12-4	-	TRBJ2-7	14	CASSGAGGTYEQYF
TRBV7-8	-	TRBJ2-5	14	CASSLAPGGETQYF
TRBV27	-	TRBJ1-5	15	CASSLRQGARQPQHF
TRBV5-1	-	TRBJ2-7	14	CASSVTSASYEQYF
TRBV28	-	TRBJ1-4	14	CASSLLLDREKLFF
TRBV24-1	-	TRBJ2-7	13	CATSGVNTYEQYF
TRBV7-2	-	TRBJ2-7	14	CASSLPGGPCEQYF
TRBV5-5	-	TRBJ2-1	16	CASSKGTSGSYDEQFF
TRBV6-2/TRBV6-3	-	TRBJ1-1	17	CASTQVTTGRSNTEAFF
TRBV21-1	-	TRBJ1-2	15	CASSKNRTGGWGYTF
TRBV6-2/TRBV6-3	-	TRBJ1-5	14	CASVFGVGNQPQHF
TRBV4-1	-	TRBJ1-1	14	CASSQGGGQGEAFF
TRBV20-1	-	TRBJ1-5	12	CSGGESNQPQHF
TRBV27	-	TRBJ1-6	16	CASSLSRAYAGSPLHF
TRBV3-1	-	TRBJ1-1	16	CASSQTSGQGFTEAFF
TRBV4-2	-	TRBJ2-7	15	CASSQEGISAYEQYF
TRBV12-3/TRBV12-4	-	TRBJ1-5	13	CASSLEVVQPQHF
TRBV28	-	TRBJ2-1	14	CASTPTGFDNEQFF
TRBV5-1	-	TRBJ2-1	18	CASSGRGGSAHPDNEQFF
TRBV5-1	-	TRBJ2-7	16	CASNLVIAGGKYEQYF
TRBV24-1	-	TRBJ2-5	17	CATSGPSSGRAEETQYF
TRBV5-1	-	TRBJ2-2	11	CASESPGELFF
TRBV7-2	-	TRBJ2-6	17	CASTLGLAGSGANVLTF
TRBV20-1	-	TRBJ2-1	16	CSARDLGTSGSNEQFF
TRBV6-5	-	TRBJ1-1	15	CASSYLDRGTTEAFF
TRBV7-2	-	TRBJ2-5	12	CASSLDSETQYF
TRBV9	-	TRBJ2-1	16	CASSTQSGRLGNEQFF
TRBV7-3	-	TRBJ1-6	16	CASSLTAGTGNSPLHF
TRBV7-6	-	TRBJ1-4	15	CASSLFGLTNEKLFF
TRBV6-5	-	TRBJ2-7	15	CASSYSELQAYEQYF
TRBV29-1	-	TRBJ2-7	14	CSAALDRGFHEQYF
TRBV5-1	-	TRBJ2-3	16	CASSVGLAGAADTQYF
TRBV7-7	-	TRBJ2-7	14	CASSLSGREDEQYF
TRBV5-1	-	TRBJ2-5	14	CASSSGLLKETQYF
TRBV15	-	TRBJ1-5	16	CATSRGAGYSNQPQHF
TRBV5-4	-	TRBJ2-1	16	CASSPRLAGDFNEQFF
TRBV4-1	-	TRBJ1-3	14	CASSHPPGGNTIYF
TRBV2	-	TRBJ2-6	15	CASSVPLSGANVLTF
TRBV7-2	-	TRBJ2-7	14	CASSLIRQTYEQYF
TRBV2	-	TRBJ2-7	14	CASRGASGTYEQYF
TRBV5-1	-	TRBJ2-1	16	CASSPKRDFFKNEQFF
TRBV28	-	TRBJ2-7	15	CASSPRGLTPYEQYF
TRBV20-1	-	TRBJ2-7	16	CSARHLAVPEPYEQYF
TRBV27	-	TRBJ2-1	13	CASGRDRVWEQFF
TRBV7-6	-	TRBJ2-7	15	CASSLRVGPSYEQYF
TRBV5-5	-	TRBJ2-5	13	CASSRQGQETQYF
TRBV20-1	medium-sized	TRBJ2-7	14	CSAREDLRSYEQYF